This is a list of T cell receptor beta chains from one sample in a study of graft-versus-host responses after intestinal transplantation. The table came from immunoSEQ multiplex PCR; TCRdb's copy has only in-frame clones and leaves some out. The data hold 60,000 to 90,000 clones, with about nine tenths observed a single time. These TCRs are of unknown antigen specificity. This specimen was unstimulated CD8+ T cells sorted from spleen or lymph node cells, taken before intestinal transplant. The receptors derive from a human donor who received an intestinal transplant. Both conserved end residues are part of each CDR3. Each record gives: J gene, clone size, D gene, V gene, CDR3 protein, CDR3 DNA. D genes are given only for firm matches. Clone size is shown for a subset of rows, as once, few, many or a class of expanded clone.

TRBJ2-3 | once | TRBD2 | TRBV9 | CASSGSSGGAGDTQYF | TGTGCCAGCAGCGGATCTAGCGGGGGGGCCGGAGATACGCAGTATTTT
TRBJ2-5 | NA | TRBD1 | TRBV5-1 | CASSLVFGRGETQYF | TGCGCCAGCAGCTTGGTGTTTGGCAGGGGGGAGACCCAGTACTTC
TRBJ1-2 | few | NA | TRBV27 | CASSLSGPEGYTF | TGTGCCAGCAGTTTATCGGGCCCAGAGGGCTACACCTTC
TRBJ1-2 | NA | NA | TRBV27 | CASSSDSRLEGYTF | TGTGCCAGCAGTTCGGACAGTAGGCTTGAGGGCTACACCTTC
TRBJ2-7 | NA | TRBD1 | TRBV6-1 | CASSPPRQGSYEQYF | TGTGCCAGCAGTCCACCTCGACAGGGTTCGTACGAGCAGTACTTC
TRBJ1-4 | once | NA | TRBV4-1 | CASSQVGGAEKLFF | TGCGCCAGCAGCCAAGTCGGGGGTGCGGAAAAACTGTTTTTT
TRBJ2-1 | once | NA | TRBV19 | CASSIRGRDNEQFF | TGTGCCAGTAGTATTCGTGGCAGGGACAATGAGCAGTTCTTC
TRBJ2-7 | once | TRBD2 | TRBV7-6 | CASSQLGGWLDEQYF | TGTGCCAGCAGCCAACTCGGGGGGTGGTTGGACGAGCAGTACTTC
TRBJ2-3 | NA | NA | TRBV19 | CASSSGQGFTYTQYF | TGTGCCAGTAGTTCCGGCCAGGGATTCACATATACGCAGTATTTT
TRBJ1-2 | NA | NA | TRBV5-1 | CASSLDPYLVDYGYTF | TGCGCCAGCAGCTTGGATCCCTACCTCGTGGACTATGGCTACACCTTC
TRBJ2-7 | NA | NA | TRBV15 | CATSRGWEDQYEQYF | TGTGCCACCAGCAGAGGCTGGGAGGACCAATACGAGCAGTACTTC
TRBJ2-7 | NA | TRBD1 | TRBV11-2 | CASSLGVGTAYEQYF | TGTGCCAGCAGCTTAGGGGTCGGGACAGCCTACGAGCAGTACTTC
TRBJ1-2 | NA | NA | TRBV7-9 | CASKGGGAGGGGYTF | TGTGCCAGCAAAGGGGGAGGGGCCGGCGGGGGCGGCTACACCTTC
TRBJ1-5 | NA | TRBD1 | TRBV23-1 | CASSQSSGQGGSSNQPQHF | TGCGCCAGCAGTCAATCGAGCGGACAGGGAGGATCTAGCAATCAGCCCCAGCATTTT
TRBJ2-5 | NA | TRBD2 | TRBV27 | CASTGGETQYF | TGTGCCAGCACGGGGGGAGAGACCCAGTACTTC
TRBJ2-7 | NA | TRBD1 | TRBV7-7 | CASSPGTGADEQYF | TGTGCTAGCAGCCCCGGGACAGGGGCAGACGAGCAGTACTTC
TRBJ2-7 | NA | NA | TRBV10-3 | CAISESYGQSYEQYF | TGTGCCATCAGTGAGTCGTACGGACAGTCCTACGAGCAGTACTTC
TRBJ1-2 | NA | NA | TRBV15 | CATSRVGAANYGYTF | TGTGCCACCAGCAGAGTAGGGGCAGCTAACTATGGCTACACCTTC
TRBJ2-7 | NA | NA | TRBV6-5 | CASSSTPGLLSEQYF | TGTGCCAGCAGCTCAACCCCAGGTCTACTTAGCGAGCAGTACTTC
TRBJ1-1 | NA | NA | TRBV9 | CASSGPRTGEAFF | TGTGCCAGCAGCGGACCTCGAACGGGTGAAGCTTTCTTT
TRBJ2-2 | once | TRBD2 | TRBV19 | CASSPRGGGGTGELFF | TGTGCCAGTAGTCCCCGCGGCGGGGGGGGCACCGGGGAGCTGTTTTTT
TRBJ1-1 | NA | NA | TRBV7-2 | CASSLLAGVLTEAFF | TGTGCCAGCAGCTTACTCGCAGGGGTTCTGACTGAAGCTTTCTTT